This entry lists 18 T cell receptor beta chains sequenced from one sample in a study of a mutant IDH1 vaccine in newly diagnosed glioma (dated by TCRdb to the early 2020s). Antigens of these TCRs are unknown. Library prep was done by the immunoSEQ multiplex PCR assay. The table comes from immuneACCESS by way of TCRdb, which keeps in-frame sequences with V and J called. Part of the clones is missing from these tables; in studies checked, under half for an unresolved V gene and the rest for unknown reasons. For this sample the table gives fewer than 55,000 clones, of which approximately 81% were detected only once. The ten largest clones take up around 5% of the sample. The time point tag for this specimen amounts to: week 35, safety follow-up. Each vaccine dose was 300 ug of a 20-mer mutant IDH1 peptide in Montanide, given subcutaneously with topical imiquimod. Sequencing was performed on PBMCs, taken from a glioma patient whose treatment included an IDH1 peptide vaccine. These receptors were taken from a woman aged 40 to 50 with glioma. Some clones in this sample may be carry-over from other donors' samples.

This clone was seen a few times. V is TRBV6-1 and J is TRBJ2-3, with 12 positions matching TRBD2. Trimming cost V 2 bases and J 4 bases; bases outside gene matches: 4. The CDR3 is 16 amino acids. Germline values: CDR1 MNHNS, CDR2 SASEGT. The CDR3 DNA reads TGTGCCAGCAGTGAATCCCTAGCGGGGGGGCCAGATACGCAGTATTTT. It is translated as CASSESLAGGPDTQYF.

V and J are TRBV5-1 and TRBJ2-2; 10 positions agree with TRBD2. The J segment lost 4 bases and the V segment lost 0 bases, leaving 12 bases of the junction unmatched. The length of the CDR3 is 19 residues. CDR1 is SGHRS, CDR2 YFSETQ, per germline. CDR3 sequence reads: CASSLEFLAGVRGTGELFF. The CDR3 DNA follows: TGCGCCAGCAGCTTGGAATTTCTAGCGGGAGTGCGTGGCACCGGGGAGCTGTTTTTT.

V and J are TRBV19 and TRBJ1-5; D is ambiguous. The V end was cut by 5 bases, the J end by 7 bases, with 9 bases between. CDR1 and CDR2 from the germline V gene are LNHDA and SQIVND (reference sequence). The CDR3 loop spans 12 amino acids. CDR3 region: CASSLGGQPQHF. CDR3 coding DNA: TGTGCCAGTAGTTTAGGAGGCCAGCCCCAGCATTTT.

CDR3 amino acids: CASSLAWASNEKLFF. The DNA of the CDR3 is TGTGCCAGCAGCTTGGCCTGGGCGTCTAATGAAAAACTGTTTTTT. This chain uses TRBV5-5 with TRBJ1-4; D unresolved. Trimming removed 0 bases from V and 3 bases from J, with 9 bases in between. CDR1 is SGHKS, CDR2 YYEKEE, per germline (reference sequence). CDR3 size: 15 residues.

The genes are TRBV10-3 and TRBJ2-5; D ambiguous. From germline, CDR1 is ENHRY and CDR2 SYGVKD. The CDR3 length is 14 residues. Between the trimmed V and J ends, which lost 0 bases and 4 bases, there was a span of 9 bases. CDR3 protein: CAISESGSSETQYF. Written as DNA, the CDR3 is TGTGCCATCAGTGAGTCGGGCAGCTCAGAGACCCAGTACTTC.

CDR3 region: CASTQGTSGYEQYF. The CDR3 DNA follows: TGCGCCAGCACGCAAGGGACTAGCGGCTACGAGCAGTACTTC. V gene TRBV5-1 combines with J gene TRBJ2-7; 11 bases match TRBD2. J was trimmed by 3 bases and V by 6 bases; bases with no gene match: 5. Germline-derived CDR1 and CDR2 are SGHRS and YFSETQ. This CDR3 is built from 14 residues. Filled out from reference TRBV5-1 and TRBJ2-7, the complete variable domain reads KAGVTQTPRYLIKTRGQQVTLSCSPISGHRSVSWYQQTPGQGLQFLFEYFSETQRNKGNFPGRFSGRQFSNSRSEMNVSTLELGDSALYLCASTQGTSGYEQYFGPGTRLTVT.

This clone was counted between two and nine times. V is TRBV29-1 and J is TRBJ1-2, with 8 bases that match TRBD1. Germline-derived CDR1 and CDR2 are SQVTM and ANQGSEA. V lost 6 bases, J lost 3 bases, and 3 bases stayed unmatched. The CDR3 runs to 12 residues. The CDR3 spells CSVRGRDYGYTF. The DNA of the CDR3 is TGCAGCGTCAGGGGGCGCGACTATGGCTACACCTTC. Variable domain in full (rest from reference TRBV29-1 and TRBJ1-2): SAVISQKPSRDICQRGTSLTIQCQVDSQVTMMFWYRQQPGQSLTLIATANQGSEATYESGFVIDKFPISRPNLTFSTLTVSNMSPEDSSIYLCSVRGRDYGYTFGSGTRLTVV.

This clone was detected only once. The chain carries TRBV19 and TRBJ2-1; 8 bases align to TRBD2. With V trimmed by 7 bases and J by 6 bases, 8 bases remained unmatched. The CDR3 runs to 14 residues. Germline V gives CDR1 LNHDA, CDR2 SQIVND (reference sequence). CDR3 sequence (DNA): TGTGCCAGTAAGGTAGCGGGAAATGGCAATGAGCAGTTCTTC. This gives the protein CASKVAGNGNEQFF.

The rearrangement links TRBV5-1 to TRBJ2-2, with TRBD1 matching over 10 bases. Germline V gene lookup returns CDR1 SGHRS and CDR2 YFSETQ. Trimming removed 2 bases from V and 3 bases from J; junction bases left unmatched: 10. This CDR3 is built from 18 residues. CDR3 sequence: CASSFKVRDRGDTGELFF. The CDR3 DNA reads TGCGCCAGCAGCTTCAAAGTCCGGGACAGGGGTGACACCGGGGAGCTGTTTTTT.

This sequence joins TRBV19 and TRBJ1-1; D perhaps matches TRBD1 (5 bases). V lost 5 bases to trimming and J lost 3 bases, with 16 bases between them. This CDR3 region has 15 residues. Germline V lookup: CDR1 LNHDA, CDR2 SQIVND (reference sequence). The CDR3 bases are TGTGCCAGTAGTCTAGGTGAAACGGGGCACACTGAAGCTTTCTTT. It specifies CASSLGETGHTEAFF.

The chain joins TRBV6-1 to TRBJ2-7; D gene ambiguous. V was clipped by 2 bases and J by 0 bases, with 8 bases between them. The CDR3 loop spans 14 amino acids. Looked up from germline, CDR1 is MNHNS and CDR2 is SASEGT. Written as DNA, the CDR3 is TGTGCCAGCAGTGAATACGAGTTCTCCTACGAGCAGTACTTC. This translates into CASSEYEFSYEQYF.

V is TRBV19 and J is TRBJ2-5, with 15 bases matching TRBD2. The CDR3 length is 15 residues. With 8 bases clipped from V and 5 bases from J, the junction kept 6 bases outside the gene matches. CDR1 LNHDA and CDR2 SQIVND come from the germline V gene (reference sequence). In nucleotides, the CDR3 is TGTGCCAGTGGACTAGCGGGAGGGCCCGCCGAGACCCAGTACTTC. Translation gives CASGLAGGPAETQYF.

This sequence joins TRBV28 and TRBJ1-1; tentatively, D is TRBD1 (6 bases). The CDR3 length is 14 residues. The V end lost 5 bases, the J end lost 2 bases, and 12 bases lay between the germline ends. The V gene's germline CDR1 is MDHEN and CDR2 SYDVKM. CDR3 residues: CASSTLTGNTEAFF. The CDR3 nucleotides are TGTGCCAGCAGTACCTTGACAGGTAACACTGAAGCTTTCTTT.

V is TRBV14 and J is TRBJ1-4; the D is unclear. This CDR3 spans 13 amino acids. Deletions cut 2 bases from V and 10 bases from J, with 11 bases between. Germline lookup yields CDR1 SGHDN and CDR2 FVKESK. In DNA, the CDR3 is TGTGCCAGCAGCCAACTTGGTCCGGGAAAACTGTTTTTT. Protein sequence: CASSQLGPGKLFF.

The chain uses TRBV4-1 and TRBJ2-2; D is perhaps TRBD2 (6 bases). Germline loops: CDR1 MGHRA, CDR2 YSYEKL. The CDR3 spans 15 residues. The V end lost 5 bases, the J end lost 1 base, and 11 bases lay between the germline ends. This CDR3 is CASSSVGGNTGELFF. The CDR3 DNA is TGCGCCAGCAGCTCAGTGGGGGGGAACACCGGGGAGCTGTTTTTT.

The V call is TRBV6-5, the J call TRBJ1-5, with D perhaps matching TRBD1 (5 bases). The V gene's germline CDR1 is MNHEY and CDR2 SVGAGI. This CDR3 has 13 amino acids. V lost 11 bases to trimming and J lost 2 bases, with 13 bases between them. This CDR3 reads CAGAPSRNQPQHF. As DNA, the CDR3 is TGTGCCGGGGCCCCCAGCCGCAATCAGCCCCAGCATTTT.

This clone was detected a few times. The chain uses TRBV27 and TRBJ1-2; the D gene is possibly TRBD1 (6 bases). The V gene lost 6 bases and the J gene lost 7 bases, with 15 bases spanning the gap. CDR3 length equals 13 residues. CDR1 MNHEY and CDR2 SMNVEV come from the germline V gene (reference sequence). The CDR3 nucleotides are TGTGCCAGCAGCCCGAGTGCCAGGGGTGGCTACACCTTC. Residues: CASSPSARGGYTF.

V and J are TRBV19 and TRBJ2-2; 7 bases are a match to TRBD2. The CDR3 consists of 18 residues. The V gene's germline CDR1 is LNHDA and CDR2 SQIVND (reference sequence). The V segment lost 7 bases and the J segment 2 bases; nucleotides outside the gene matches: 16. This CDR3 is CASKGNRLADTNTGELFF. CDR3 sequence (DNA): TGTGCCAGTAAGGGGAATAGGCTAGCGGACACAAACACCGGGGAGCTGTTTTTT.